The TCR beta chain described here comes from a study of identical twins. This clonotype was seen at least ten times. TCRdb itself ran the 5' RACE reads through MiXCR, one entry per CDR3 protein. The sample holds 200,000 to 250,000 distinct CDR3 sequences, roughly 12% seen once. V gave up 0 bases and J gave up 3 bases, with 17 bases separating them. Per germline, CDR1 SEHNR and CDR2 FQNEAQ (reference sequence). This CDR3 has 17 residues. All donors comprised healthy Caucasians. The same data also contributed to another study, on yellow fever vaccine responses in identical twins.

What was sequenced was memory (CD45RO+) T cells sorted from blood. This TCR derives from a woman aged 18-29 years in good health. V gene TRBV7-9 combines with J gene TRBJ2-5, with a possible D match to TRBD2 (5 bases). The CDR3 bases are TGTGCCAGCAGCTTAGCCGGACGGGAAGCGATCGAAGAGACCCAGTACTTC. Protein sequence: CASSLAGREAIEETQYF.